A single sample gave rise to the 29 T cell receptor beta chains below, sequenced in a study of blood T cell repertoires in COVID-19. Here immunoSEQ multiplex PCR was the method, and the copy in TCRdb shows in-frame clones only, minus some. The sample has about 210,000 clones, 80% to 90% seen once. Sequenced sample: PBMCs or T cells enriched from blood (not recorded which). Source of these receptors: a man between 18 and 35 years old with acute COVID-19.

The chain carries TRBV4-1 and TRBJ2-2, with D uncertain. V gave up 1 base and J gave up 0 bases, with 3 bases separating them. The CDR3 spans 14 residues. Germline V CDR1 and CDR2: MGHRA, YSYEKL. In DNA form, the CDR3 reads TGCGCCAGCAGCCAAGGGCCGAACACCGGGGAGCTGTTTTTT. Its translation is CASSQGPNTGELFF.

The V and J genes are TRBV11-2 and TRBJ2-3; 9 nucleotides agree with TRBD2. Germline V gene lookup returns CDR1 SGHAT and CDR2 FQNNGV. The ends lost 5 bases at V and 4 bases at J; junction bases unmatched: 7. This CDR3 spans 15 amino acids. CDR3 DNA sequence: TGTGCCAGCAGCCGGACTAGCGCCAACGCAGATACGCAGTATTTT. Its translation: CASSRTSANADTQYF.

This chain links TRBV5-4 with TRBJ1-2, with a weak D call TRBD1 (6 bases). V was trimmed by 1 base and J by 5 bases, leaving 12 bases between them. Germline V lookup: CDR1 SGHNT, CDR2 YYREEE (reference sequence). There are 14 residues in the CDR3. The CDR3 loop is CASSLRDTQYGYTF. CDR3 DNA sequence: TGTGCCAGCAGCTTGCGGGACACACAATATGGCTACACCTTC.

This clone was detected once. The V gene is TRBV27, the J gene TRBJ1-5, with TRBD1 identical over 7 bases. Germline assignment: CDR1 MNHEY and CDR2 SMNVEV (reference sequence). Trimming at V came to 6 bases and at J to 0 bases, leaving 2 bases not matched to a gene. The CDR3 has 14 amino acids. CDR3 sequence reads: CASRGQFSNQPQHF. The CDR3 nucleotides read TGTGCCAGCAGGGGACAGTTTAGCAATCAGCCCCAGCATTTT.

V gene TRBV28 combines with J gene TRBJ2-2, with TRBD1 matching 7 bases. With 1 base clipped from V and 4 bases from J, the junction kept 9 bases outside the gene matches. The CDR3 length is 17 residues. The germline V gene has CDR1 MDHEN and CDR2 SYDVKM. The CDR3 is CASSLSVRGKVTGELFF. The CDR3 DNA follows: TGTGCCAGCAGTTTATCCGTCAGGGGGAAGGTCACCGGGGAGCTGTTTTTT.

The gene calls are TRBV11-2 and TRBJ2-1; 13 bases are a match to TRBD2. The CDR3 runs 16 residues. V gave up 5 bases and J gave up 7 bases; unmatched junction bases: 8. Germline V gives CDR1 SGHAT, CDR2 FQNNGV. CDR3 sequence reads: CASSPARTSGRNEQFF. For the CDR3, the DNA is TGTGCCAGCAGCCCAGCGCGGACTAGCGGGAGAAATGAGCAGTTCTTC.

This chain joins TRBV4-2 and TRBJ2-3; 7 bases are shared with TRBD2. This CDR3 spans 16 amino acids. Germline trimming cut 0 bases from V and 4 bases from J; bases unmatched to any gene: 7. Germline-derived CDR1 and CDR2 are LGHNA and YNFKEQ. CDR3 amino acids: CASSQDVASGADTQYF. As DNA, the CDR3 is TGTGCCAGCAGCCAAGATGTGGCTAGCGGTGCAGATACGCAGTATTTT.

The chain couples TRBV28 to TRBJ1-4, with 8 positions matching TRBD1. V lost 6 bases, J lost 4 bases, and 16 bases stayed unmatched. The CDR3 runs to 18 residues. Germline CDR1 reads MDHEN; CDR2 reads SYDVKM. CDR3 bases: TGTGCCAGCAGCCCGGACAGGGAGTTAGGGAGTTTTAATGAAAAACTGTTTTTT. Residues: CASSPDRELGSFNEKLFF.

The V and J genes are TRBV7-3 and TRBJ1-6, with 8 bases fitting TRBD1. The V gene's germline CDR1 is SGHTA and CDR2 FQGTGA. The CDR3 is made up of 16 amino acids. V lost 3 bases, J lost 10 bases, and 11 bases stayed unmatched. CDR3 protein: CASSLDGDRTGSPLHF. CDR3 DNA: TGTGCCAGCAGCTTGGATGGGGACAGGACCGGCTCACCCCTCCACTTT.

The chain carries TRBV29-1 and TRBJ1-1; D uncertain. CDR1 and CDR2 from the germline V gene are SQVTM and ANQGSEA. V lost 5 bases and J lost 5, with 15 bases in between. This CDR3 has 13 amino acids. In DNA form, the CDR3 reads TGCAGCGTTTCCAAACCGCTGAGGACTGAAGCTTTCTTT. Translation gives CSVSKPLRTEAFF.

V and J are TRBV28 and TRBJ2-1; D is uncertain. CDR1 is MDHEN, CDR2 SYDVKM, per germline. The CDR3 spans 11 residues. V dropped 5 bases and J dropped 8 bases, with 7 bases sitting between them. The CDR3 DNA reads TGTGCCAGCAGTGGCCTGGATGAGCAGTTCTTC. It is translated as CASSGLDEQFF.

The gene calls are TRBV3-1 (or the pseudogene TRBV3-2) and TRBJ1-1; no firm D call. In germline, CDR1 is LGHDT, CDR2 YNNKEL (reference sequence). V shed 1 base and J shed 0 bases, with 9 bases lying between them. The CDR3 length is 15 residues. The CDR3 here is CASSQGPHMNTEAFF. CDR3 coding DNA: TGTGCCAGCAGCCAAGGCCCACACATGAACACTGAAGCTTTCTTT.

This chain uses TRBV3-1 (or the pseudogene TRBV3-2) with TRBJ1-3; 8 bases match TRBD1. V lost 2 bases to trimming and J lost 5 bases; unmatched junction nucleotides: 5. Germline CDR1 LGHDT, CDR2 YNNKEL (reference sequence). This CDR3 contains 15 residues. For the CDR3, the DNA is TGTGCCAGCAGCCAACCCGACAGGGGAAGAAACACCATATATTTT. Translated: CASSQPDRGRNTIYF.

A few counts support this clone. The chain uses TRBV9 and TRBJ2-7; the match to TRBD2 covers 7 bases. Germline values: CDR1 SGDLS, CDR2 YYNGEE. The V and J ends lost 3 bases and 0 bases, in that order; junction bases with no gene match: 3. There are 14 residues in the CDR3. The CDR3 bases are TGTGCCAGCAGCGCCTCGGGAGGCTCCTACGAGCAGTACTTC. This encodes CASSASGGSYEQYF. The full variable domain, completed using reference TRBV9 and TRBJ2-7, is DSGVTQTPKHLITATGQRVTLRCSPRSGDLSVYWYQQSLDQGLQFLIQYYNGEERAKGNILERFSAQQFPDLHSELNLSSLELGDSALYFCASSASGGSYEQYFGPGTRLTVT.

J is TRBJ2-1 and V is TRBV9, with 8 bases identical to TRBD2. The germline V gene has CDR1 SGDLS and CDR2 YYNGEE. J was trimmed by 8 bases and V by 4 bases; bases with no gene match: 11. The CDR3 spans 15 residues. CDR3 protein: CASSPQGLDLDEQFF. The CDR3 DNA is TGTGCCAGCAGCCCCCAGGGACTAGATTTGGATGAGCAGTTCTTC.

CDR3 sequence reads: CASSFQTGGDFSYNSPLHF. CDR3 DNA: TGTGCCAGCAGTTTTCAGACGGGAGGGGACTTCTCCTATAATTCACCCCTCCACTTT. The chain has TRBV27 and TRBJ1-6; a weak D match, TRBD1 (5 bases). CDR1 and CDR2 from the germline V gene are MNHEY and SMNVEV (reference sequence). Trimming removed 3 bases at V and 0 bases at J, with 18 bases between. The CDR3 is 19 residues long.

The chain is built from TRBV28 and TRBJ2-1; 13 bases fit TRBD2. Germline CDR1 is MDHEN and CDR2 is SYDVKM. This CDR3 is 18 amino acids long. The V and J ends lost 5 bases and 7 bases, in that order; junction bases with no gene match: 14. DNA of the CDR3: TGTGCCAGCAGTGTTAACCCCCGACTAGCGGGAGGAGCAAATGAGCAGTTCTTC. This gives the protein CASSVNPRLAGGANEQFF.

The chain's CDR3 is CASSLFSQADTQYF. CDR3 sequence (DNA): TGTGCCAGCAGCTTGTTTTCTCAGGCAGATACGCAGTATTTT. The V call is TRBV7-3, the J call TRBJ2-3; no definite D call. Trimming stripped 3 bases from V and 4 bases from J, with 11 bases between. The CDR3 is 14 amino acids. Germline V gene data show CDR1 as SGHTA and CDR2 as FQGTGA.

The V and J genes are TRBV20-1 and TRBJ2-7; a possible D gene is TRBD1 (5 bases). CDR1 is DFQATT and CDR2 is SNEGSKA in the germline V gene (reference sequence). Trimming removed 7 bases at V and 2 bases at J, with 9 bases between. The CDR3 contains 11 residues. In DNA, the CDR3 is TGCAGTGTAGACAGTCCCTACGAGCAGTACTTC. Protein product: CSVDSPYEQYF.

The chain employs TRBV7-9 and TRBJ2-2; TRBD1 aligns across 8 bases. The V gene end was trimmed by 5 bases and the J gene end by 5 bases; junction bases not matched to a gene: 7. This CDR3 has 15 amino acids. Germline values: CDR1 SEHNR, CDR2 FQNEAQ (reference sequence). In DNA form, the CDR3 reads TGTGCCAGCAGCCCCGGACAGGGAAGAACCGGGGAGCTGTTTTTT. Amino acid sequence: CASSPGQGRTGELFF.

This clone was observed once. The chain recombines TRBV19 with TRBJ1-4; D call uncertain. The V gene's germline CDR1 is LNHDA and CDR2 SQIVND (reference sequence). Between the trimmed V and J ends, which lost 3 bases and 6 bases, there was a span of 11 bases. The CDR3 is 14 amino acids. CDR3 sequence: CASSMQLGYEKLFF. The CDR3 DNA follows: TGTGCCAGTAGTATGCAGCTCGGGTATGAAAAACTGTTTTTT. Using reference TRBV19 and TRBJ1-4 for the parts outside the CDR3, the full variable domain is DGGITQSPKYLFRKEGQNVTLSCEQNLNHDAMYWYRQDPGQGLRLIYYSQIVNDFQKGDIAEGYSVSREKKESFPLTVTSAQKNPTAFYLCASSMQLGYEKLFFGSGTQLSVL.

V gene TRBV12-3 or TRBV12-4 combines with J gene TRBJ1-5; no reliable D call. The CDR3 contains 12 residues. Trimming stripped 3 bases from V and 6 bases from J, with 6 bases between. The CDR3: CASSLRVQPQHF. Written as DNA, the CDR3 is TGTGCCAGCAGTTTGAGGGTTCAGCCCCAGCATTTT.

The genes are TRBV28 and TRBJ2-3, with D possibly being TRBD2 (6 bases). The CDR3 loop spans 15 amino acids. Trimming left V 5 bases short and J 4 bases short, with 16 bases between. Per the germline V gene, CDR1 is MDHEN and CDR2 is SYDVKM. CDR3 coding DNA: TGTGCCAGCAGTGCCTCGGAGGGGCAAGCAGATACGCAGTATTTT. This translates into CASSASEGQADTQYF.

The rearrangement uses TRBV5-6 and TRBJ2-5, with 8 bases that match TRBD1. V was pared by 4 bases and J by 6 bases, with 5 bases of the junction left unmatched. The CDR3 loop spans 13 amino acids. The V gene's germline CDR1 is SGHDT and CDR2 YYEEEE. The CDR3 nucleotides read TGTGCCAGCAGCGAAGACAGGGGCCAGACCCAGTACTTC. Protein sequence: CASSEDRGQTQYF.

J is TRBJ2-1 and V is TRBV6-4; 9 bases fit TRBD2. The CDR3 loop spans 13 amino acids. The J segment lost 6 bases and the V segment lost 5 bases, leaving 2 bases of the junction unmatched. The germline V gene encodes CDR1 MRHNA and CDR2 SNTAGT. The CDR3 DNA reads TGTGCCAGCAGTTCTAGCGGGGCCAATGAGCAGTTCTTC. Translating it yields CASSSSGANEQFF.

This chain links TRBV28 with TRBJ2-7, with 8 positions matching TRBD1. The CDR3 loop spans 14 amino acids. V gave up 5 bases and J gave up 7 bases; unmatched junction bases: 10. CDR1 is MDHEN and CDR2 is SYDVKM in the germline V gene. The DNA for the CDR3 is TGTGCCAGCAGTGCGGCACAGGGGGATCGGGAGCAGTACTTC. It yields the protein CASSAAQGDREQYF.

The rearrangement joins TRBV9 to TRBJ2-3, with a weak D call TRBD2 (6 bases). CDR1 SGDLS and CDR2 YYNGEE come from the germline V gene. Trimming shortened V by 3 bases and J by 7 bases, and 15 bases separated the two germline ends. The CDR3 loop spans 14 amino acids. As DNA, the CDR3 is TGTGCCAGCAGCGCCTCGGGACTTGTGAATACGCAGTATTTT. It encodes CASSASGLVNTQYF.

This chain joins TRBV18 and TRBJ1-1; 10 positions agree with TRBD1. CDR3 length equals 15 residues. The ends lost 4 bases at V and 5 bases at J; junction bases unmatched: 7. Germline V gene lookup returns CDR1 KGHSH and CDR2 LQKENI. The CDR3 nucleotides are TGTGCCAGCTCACTTGGGACAGGGGAAAGGACTGAAGCTTTCTTT. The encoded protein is CASSLGTGERTEAFF.

The CDR3 region has the DNA TGTGCCAGCAGCGGACAGGGTGCCGGGGAGCTGTTTTTT. It encodes CASSGQGAGELFF. V usage is TRBV4-2 and J usage is TRBJ2-2; TRBD1 matches 8 bases. Germline V gene sequence: CDR1 LGHNA, CDR2 YNFKEQ. V lost 5 bases and J lost 6; bases outside the gene matches: 2. The CDR3 has 13 amino acids.